These 27 T cell receptor beta chains were all obtained from the same sample, sequenced in a study of T-cell memory formation after mild COVID-19. In TCRdb, the 5' RACE reads were re-called with MiXCR into one record per CDR3 protein. There are under 450,000 distinct CDR3 sequences in the sample; over 13% occur only once, and around 21% lies in the top ten. The sequenced sample consisted of PBMCs or a T cell subset sorted from them (not recorded which). These TCRs come from a man between 18 and 35 years old who had mild COVID-19 (a few samples of this study predate the infection). Cell type and time point are not known.

This clonotype occurred a few times. V gene TRBV6-5 combines with J gene TRBJ2-3; TRBD2 aligns across 13 bases. This CDR3 has 17 amino acids. Losses at the gene ends were 3 bases for V and 3 bases for J; bases not matched to a gene: 6. Germline V gene lookup returns CDR1 MNHEY and CDR2 SVGAGI. This CDR3 is CASSYTSGGAGTDTQYF. The CDR3 coding sequence is TGTGCCAGCAGTTATACTAGCGGGGGGGCGGGGACAGATACGCAGTATTTT.

This clonotype was detected only a few times. The chain employs TRBV29-1 and TRBJ2-7; 7 bases map to TRBD1. This CDR3 region has 10 residues. The germline V gene encodes CDR1 SQVTM and CDR2 ANQGSEA. With 6 bases clipped from V and 6 bases from J, the junction kept 2 bases outside the gene matches. The CDR3 loop is CSVDRREQYF. Written as DNA, the CDR3 is TGCAGCGTGGACAGGCGCGAGCAGTACTTC.

The chain combines TRBV11-2 with TRBJ2-7; TRBD1 matches 9 bases. The CDR3 sequence is 15 residues long. J lost 6 bases, V lost 1 base, and 7 bases had no gene match. Germline-derived CDR1 and CDR2 are SGHAT and FQNNGV. The CDR3 here is CASSLGGQGVPEQYF. As DNA, the CDR3 is TGTGCCAGCAGCTTAGGGGGACAGGGCGTTCCCGAGCAGTACTTC.

The V call is TRBV6-5, the J call TRBJ2-2; 7 positions agree with TRBD1. Germline assignment: CDR1 MNHEY and CDR2 SVGAGI. The junction had 7 bases not matched to a gene; V was cut back by 8 bases and J by 1 base. This CDR3 contains 15 residues. The CDR3 here is CASGLRQGNTGELFF. In DNA form, the CDR3 reads TGTGCCAGCGGCTTGCGACAGGGGAACACCGGGGAGCTGTTTTTT.

This clonotype occurred a few times. The chain uses TRBV13 and TRBJ1-1, with D maybe TRBD1 (5 bases). The V gene lost 7 bases and the J gene lost 0 bases, with 12 bases spanning the gap. The CDR3 sequence is 14 residues long. Germline CDR1 and CDR2: PRHDT and FYEKMQ (reference sequence). For the CDR3, the DNA is TGTGCCAGCACCCTCCGGGGGGTGAACACTGAAGCTTTCTTT. It encodes CASTLRGVNTEAFF.

The chain recombines TRBV5-1 with TRBJ1-6, with 7 bases matching TRBD1. Per the germline V gene, CDR1 is SGHRS and CDR2 is YFSETQ. CDR3 size: 15 residues. V dropped 6 bases and J dropped 2; count of bases not matched to a gene: 5. The CDR3 spells CASTPQGAYNSPLHF. The CDR3 nucleotides are TGCGCCAGCACCCCTCAGGGGGCCTATAATTCACCCCTCCACTTT.

This clonotype has a count of ten or more. The gene calls are TRBV30 and TRBJ1-2; 10 bases agree with TRBD1. This CDR3 is built from 14 residues. Germline-derived CDR1 and CDR2 are GTSNPN and SVGIG (reference sequence). V was clipped by 5 bases and J by 4 bases; unmatched bases: 7. The CDR3 nucleotides read TGTGCCTGGTTGGACAGGGGGTTTATCTATGGCTACACCTTC. It translates to CAWLDRGFIYGYTF. Variable domain in full (rest from reference TRBV30 and TRBJ1-2): SQTIHQWPATLVQPVGSPLSLECTVEGTSNPNLYWYRQAAGRGLQLLFYSVGIGQISSEVPQNLSASRPQDRQFILSSKKLLLSDSGFYLCAWLDRGFIYGYTFGSGTRLTVV.

This clonotype was seen at least ten times. V and J are TRBV4-1 and TRBJ2-2, with 7 nucleotides matching TRBD1. J gave up 6 bases and V 9 bases, and 7 bases lay outside the gene matches. Germline V gene data show CDR1 as MGHRA and CDR2 as YSYEKL. This CDR3 comprises 13 residues. The CDR3 nucleotides read TGCGCCAGTGGGACAGTTTACCCCGGGGAGCTGTTTTTT. Translating gives CASGTVYPGELFF.

This chain connects TRBV12-3 or TRBV12-4 to TRBJ1-2; a possible D gene is TRBD1 (5 bases). This CDR3 is built from 15 residues. Trimming shortened V by 3 bases and J by 7 bases, and 18 bases separated the two germline ends. The CDR3 is CASSFRRAVLGGYTF. The CDR3 nucleotides are TGTGCCAGCAGTTTTCGCAGGGCGGTGCTTGGTGGCTACACCTTC.

The table lists this clonotype with many counts. The chain has TRBV5-1 and TRBJ2-1; no reliable D call. The germline V gene encodes CDR1 SGHRS and CDR2 YFSETQ. The CDR3 is 12 amino acids. The V and J ends lost 1 base and 7 bases respectively, with 6 bases between them. Here the CDR3 reads CASSLFGNEQFF. Written as DNA, the CDR3 is TGCGCCAGCAGCTTGTTCGGGAATGAGCAGTTCTTC.

The V gene is TRBV7-2, the J gene TRBJ2-7, with 7 bases fitting TRBD1. Trimming at V came to 4 bases and at J to 3 bases, leaving 9 bases not matched to a gene. Per germline, CDR1 SGHTA and CDR2 FQGNSA. CDR3 length: 15 residues. The CDR3 DNA follows: TGTGCCAGCAGCTCCTCCGGGACAGAAAACTACGAGCAGTACTTC. Its protein is CASSSSGTENYEQYF. The entire variable domain, with the rest obtained from reference TRBV7-2 and TRBJ2-7, is as follows: GAGVSQSPSNKVTEKGKDVELRCDPISGHTALYWYRQSLGQGLEFLIYFQGNSAPDKSGLPSDRFSAERTGGSVSTLTIQRTQQEDSAVYLCASSSSGTENYEQYFGPGTRLTVT.

V usage is TRBV6-2 or TRBV6-3 and J usage is TRBJ2-7; D is undetermined. Germline V gives CDR1 MNHEY, CDR2 SVGEGT. The CDR3 is 14 residues long. The V end was cut by 0 bases, the J end by 1 base, with 7 bases between. As DNA, the CDR3 is TGTGCCAGCAGTTACTCGGACGGGTCCTACGAGCAGTACGTC. Protein product: CASSYSDGSYEQYV.

There are many counts of this clonotype. The chain links TRBV15 to TRBJ1-3, with 9 bases aligning to TRBD1. Germline V lookup: CDR1 LNHNV, CDR2 YYDKDF (reference sequence). The CDR3 is 15 amino acids. Trimming cost V 4 bases and J 2 bases; bases outside gene matches: 3. The CDR3 loop is CATSTHRGPGNTIYF. As DNA, the CDR3 is TGTGCCACCAGCACGCACAGGGGGCCTGGAAACACCATATATTTT.

V and J are TRBV20-1 and TRBJ1-5, with D perhaps TRBD1 (5 bases). CDR3 size: 13 residues. CDR1 is DFQATT, CDR2 SNEGSKA, per germline (reference sequence). V was clipped by 0 bases and J by 6 bases, with 9 bases between them. This CDR3 reads CSARDYGAQPQHF. The DNA for the CDR3 is TGCAGTGCTAGAGATTATGGGGCTCAGCCCCAGCATTTT.

The chain is built from TRBV20-1 and TRBJ1-1; D is perhaps TRBD1 (5 bases). The germline V and J ends were trimmed by 0 bases and 1 base, with 9 bases remaining between them. Germline-derived CDR1 and CDR2 are DFQATT and SNEGSKA (reference sequence). This CDR3 has 14 amino acids. As DNA, the CDR3 is TGCAGTGCTAGAGAAGGACACCGGAACACTGAAGCTTTCTTT. It yields the protein CSAREGHRNTEAFF.

This clonotype was counted only a few times. The chain links TRBV20-1 to TRBJ2-7; D is ambiguous. The V gene lost 3 bases and the J gene lost 2 bases, with 14 bases spanning the gap. This CDR3 has 14 amino acids. Germline V gene data show CDR1 as DFQATT and CDR2 as SNEGSKA (reference sequence). The CDR3 loop reads CSASPVLDPYEQYF. The CDR3 nucleotides read TGCAGTGCTAGCCCCGTCCTGGATCCCTACGAGCAGTACTTC.

The chain links TRBV7-9 to TRBJ1-5, with D tentatively TRBD1 (5 bases). The V gene lost 1 base and the J gene lost 2 bases, with 6 bases spanning the gap. Looked up from germline, CDR1 is SEHNR and CDR2 is FQNEAQ (reference sequence). The CDR3 loop spans 14 amino acids. The CDR3 DNA reads as TGTGCCAGCAGCTTAGAACAGGGCAATCAGCCCCAGCATTTT. This encodes CASSLEQGNQPQHF.

This clonotype was detected a few times. The rearrangement uses TRBV5-1 and TRBJ1-2; D is unresolved. The CDR3 contains 15 residues. Germline CDR1 is SGHRS and CDR2 is YFSETQ. Trimming shortened V by 4 bases and J by 4 bases, and 17 bases separated the two germline ends. DNA of the CDR3: TGCGCCAGCAGCGCCAGCGTGGACGGCGCCTATGGCTACACCTTC. Translating gives CASSASVDGAYGYTF.

In its sample, this clonotype was seen many times. The chain couples TRBV29-1 to TRBJ1-1; D is undetermined. The CDR3 sequence is 12 residues long. Trimming left V 4 bases short and J 1 base short, with 7 bases between. The V gene's germline CDR1 is SQVTM and CDR2 ANQGSEA. As DNA, the CDR3 is TGCAGCGTTGGACGTCAGAACACTGAAGCTTTCTTT. This sequence encodes CSVGRQNTEAFF.

This clonotype came up many times. The chain combines TRBV7-2 with TRBJ1-1; D perhaps matches TRBD1 (6 bases). Germline-derived CDR1 and CDR2 are SGHTA and FQGNSA. CDR3 length equals 13 residues. V shed 2 bases and J shed 3 bases, with 7 bases lying between them. The CDR3: CASSLRQDTEAFF. CDR3 bases: TGTGCCAGCAGCTTACGACAGGACACTGAAGCTTTCTTT.

This clonotype turned up a few times. At one boundary the junction diverges from the germline segment, which might be a read error. This rearrangement joins TRBV20-1 to TRBJ1-1, with TRBD1 matching over 7 bases. Germline V CDR1 and CDR2: DFQATT, SNEGSKA (reference sequence). The CDR3 is made up of 12 amino acids. This chain's CDR3 is CSARDRAAEAFF. CDR3 nucleotides: TGCAGTGCCAGAGACAGGGCGGCTGAAGCTTTCTTT.

This clonotype showed up many times. This chain links TRBV5-1 with TRBJ2-1; perhaps TRBD2 as D (7 bases). Per the germline V gene, CDR1 is SGHRS and CDR2 is YFSETQ. The CDR3 is 15 residues long. Trimming pared 4 bases from V and 6 bases from J, leaving 17 bases between. The CDR3 here is CASSPGEGVFNEQFF. The CDR3, as DNA: TGCGCCAGCAGCCCTGGGGAGGGGGTCTTCAATGAGCAGTTCTTC.

This clonotype was detected many times. The J gene is TRBJ2-2, the V gene TRBV4-3; D might be TRBD1 (6 bases). There are 18 residues in the CDR3. The ends were cut back, 0 bases at V and 1 base at J, with 15 bases in the middle. Germline CDR1 LGHNA, CDR2 YSLEER. The CDR3 region has the DNA TGCGCCAGCAGCCAAGAACGACAGGCTCGAATGAACACCGGGGAGCTGTTTTTT. Encoded protein: CASSQERQARMNTGELFF.

The chain joins TRBV13 to TRBJ2-7; 9 nucleotides match TRBD1. Germline values: CDR1 PRHDT, CDR2 FYEKMQ (reference sequence). V shed 5 bases and J 7 bases; nucleotides not matched to a gene: 12. The CDR3 length is 15 residues. The CDR3 DNA reads as TGTGCCAGCAGCGAGGACAGGGGTTATGCGTGGGAGCAGTACTTC. This codes for CASSEDRGYAWEQYF.

This chain joins TRBV20-1 and TRBJ1-4; D is unclear. Trimming left V 4 bases short and J 8 bases short, with 11 bases between. This CDR3 comprises 12 residues. Germline V lookup: CDR1 DFQATT, CDR2 SNEGSKA (reference sequence). CDR3 in amino acids: CSAKSGGEKLFF. CDR3 in DNA: TGCAGTGCTAAAAGCGGAGGAGAAAAACTGTTTTTT.

This clonotype came up a few times. Just one base apart from a much larger clone, this may be a read error. The V gene is TRBV7-9, the J gene TRBJ1-1; D remains unclear. V lost 5 bases and J lost 3, with 4 bases in between. The CDR3 runs to 11 residues. Germline CDR1 is SEHNR and CDR2 is FQNEAQ (reference sequence). CDR3 in DNA: TGTGCCAGCAGCCGGTACACTGAAGCTTTCTTT. Residues: CASSRYTEAFF.

The chain recombines TRBV5-6 with TRBJ2-7; unclear D gene. Germline assignment: CDR1 SGHDT and CDR2 YYEEEE. V was cut by 0 bases and J by 2 bases, with 9 bases left in between. This CDR3 contains 14 residues. CDR3 sequence: CASSLGGSAYEQYF. In DNA, the CDR3 is TGTGCCAGCAGCTTGGGTGGGTCAGCCTACGAGCAGTACTTC.